This TCR beta chain comes out of a study of CD8 T cells in ankylosing spondylitis. This clonotype showed up just a few times. Its antigen is unknown. TCRdb processed the 5' RACE reads anew with MiXCR; each CDR3 protein has one entry. This sample carries more than 650,000 distinct CDR3 sequences, approximately 12% of them seen once, and the ten largest clones take more than 0.5%. Looked up from germline, CDR1 is SEHNR and CDR2 is FQNEAQ (reference sequence). This CDR3 has 13 residues. V lost 3 bases, J lost 7 bases, and 9 bases lay in between. General study points: Earlier authors reported some of these motif variants in reactive arthritis synovial fluid and blood. Seemingly distinctive of ankylosing spondylitis blood was a TCR beta motif formed by eight highly homologous variants. Matched ankylosing spondylitis synovial fluid reportedly showed significant enrichment of disease-linked clones.

The sample comprised blood, either unsorted or a sorted T cell fraction (not recorded which). The sequence was collected from a male donor with ankylosing spondylitis. The J gene is TRBJ1-4, the V gene TRBV7-9; D unclear. The CDR3 sequence is CASSFYTGEKLFF. The DNA for the CDR3 is TGTGCCAGCAGCTTCTACACGGGTGAAAAACTGTTTTTT.